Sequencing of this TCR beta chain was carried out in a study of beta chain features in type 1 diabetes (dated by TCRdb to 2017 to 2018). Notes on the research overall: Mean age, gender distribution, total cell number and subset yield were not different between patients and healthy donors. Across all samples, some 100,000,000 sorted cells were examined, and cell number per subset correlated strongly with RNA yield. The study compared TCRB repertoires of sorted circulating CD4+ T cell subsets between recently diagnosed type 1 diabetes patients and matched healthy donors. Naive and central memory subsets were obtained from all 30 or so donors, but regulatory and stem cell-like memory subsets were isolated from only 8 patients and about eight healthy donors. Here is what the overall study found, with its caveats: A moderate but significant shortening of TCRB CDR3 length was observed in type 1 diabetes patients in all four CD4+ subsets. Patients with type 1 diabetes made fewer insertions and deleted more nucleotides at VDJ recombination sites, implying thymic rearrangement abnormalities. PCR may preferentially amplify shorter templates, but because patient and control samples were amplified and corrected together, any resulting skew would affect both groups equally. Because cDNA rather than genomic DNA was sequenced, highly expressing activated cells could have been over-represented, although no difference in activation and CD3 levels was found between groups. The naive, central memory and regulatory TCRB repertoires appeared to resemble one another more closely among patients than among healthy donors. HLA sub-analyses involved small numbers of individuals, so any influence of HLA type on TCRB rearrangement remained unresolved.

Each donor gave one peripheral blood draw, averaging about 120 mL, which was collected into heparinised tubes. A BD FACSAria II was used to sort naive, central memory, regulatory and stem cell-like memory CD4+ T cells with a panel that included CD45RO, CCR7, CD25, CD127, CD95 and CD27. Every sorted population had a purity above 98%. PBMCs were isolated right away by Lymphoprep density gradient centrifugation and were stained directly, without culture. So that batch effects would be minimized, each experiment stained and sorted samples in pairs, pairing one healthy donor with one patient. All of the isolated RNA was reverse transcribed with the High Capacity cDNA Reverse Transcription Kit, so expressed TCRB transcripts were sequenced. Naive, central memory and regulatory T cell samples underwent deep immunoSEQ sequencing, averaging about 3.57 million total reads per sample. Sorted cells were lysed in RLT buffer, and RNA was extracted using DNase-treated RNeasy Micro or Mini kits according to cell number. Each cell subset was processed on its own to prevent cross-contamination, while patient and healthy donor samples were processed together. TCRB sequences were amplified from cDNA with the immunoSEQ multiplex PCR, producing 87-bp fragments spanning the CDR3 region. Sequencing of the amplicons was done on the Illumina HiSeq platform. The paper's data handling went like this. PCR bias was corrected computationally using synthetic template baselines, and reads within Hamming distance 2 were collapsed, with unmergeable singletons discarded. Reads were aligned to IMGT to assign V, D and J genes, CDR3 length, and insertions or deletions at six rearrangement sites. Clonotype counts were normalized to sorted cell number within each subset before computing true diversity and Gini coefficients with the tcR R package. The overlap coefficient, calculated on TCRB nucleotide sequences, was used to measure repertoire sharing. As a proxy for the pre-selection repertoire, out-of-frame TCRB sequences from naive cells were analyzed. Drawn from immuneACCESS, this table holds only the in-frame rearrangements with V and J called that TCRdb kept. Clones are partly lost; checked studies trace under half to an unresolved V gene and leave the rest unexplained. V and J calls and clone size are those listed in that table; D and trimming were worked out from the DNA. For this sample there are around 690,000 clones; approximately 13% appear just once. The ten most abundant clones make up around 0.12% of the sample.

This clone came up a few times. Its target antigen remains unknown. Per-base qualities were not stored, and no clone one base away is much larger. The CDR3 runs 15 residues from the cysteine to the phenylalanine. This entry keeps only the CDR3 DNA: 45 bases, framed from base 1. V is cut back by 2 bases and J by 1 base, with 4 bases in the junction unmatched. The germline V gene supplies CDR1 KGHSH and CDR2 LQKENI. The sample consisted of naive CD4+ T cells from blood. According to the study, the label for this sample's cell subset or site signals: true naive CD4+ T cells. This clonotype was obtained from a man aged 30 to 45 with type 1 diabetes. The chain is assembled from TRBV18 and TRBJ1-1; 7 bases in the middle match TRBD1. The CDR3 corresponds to CASSPTGQSNTEAFF. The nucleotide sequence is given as TGTGCCAGCTCACCAACGGGACAGTCGAACACTGAAGCTTTCTTT. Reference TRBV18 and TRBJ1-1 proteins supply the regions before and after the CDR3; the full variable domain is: NAGVMQNPRHLVRRRGQEARLRCSPMKGHSHVYWYRQLPEEGLKFMVYLQKENIIDESGMPKERFSAEFPKEGPSILRIQQVVRGDSAAYFCASSPTGQSNTEAFFGQGTRLTVV.